This T cell receptor beta chain is drawn from a study of cytomegalovirus exposure and HLA in healthy donors (dated by TCRdb to the late 2010s). A note on the overall study: According to a later analysis, the 110 or so validation repertoires were produced on the same platform as the 666 repertoires of the first cohort. The aim of the study was to test whether cataloging public T cell receptors could identify signatures of past pathogen exposure. Besides the first cohort of some 670 subjects, a separate validation cohort made up of over 100 different subjects was used. To predict cytomegalovirus infection status, the study combined high-throughput TCR immunosequencing, statistical association of individual TCRs with disease status, and machine learning.

The cysteine opens and the phenylalanine closes a CDR3 of 16 amino acids. Of all the DNA, just the CDR3 is kept, 48 bases in frame from base 1. CDR1 and CDR2 (ENHRY, SYGVKD) derive from the germline V gene. V lost 3 bases and J lost 2 bases; the stretch between them is 16 bases long. To prepare the library, the immunoSEQ multiplex PCR assay was applied. Per the original workflow: A statistical classification framework was developed to diagnose cytomegalovirus status using the catalog of TCR beta chain sequences. Drawn from immuneACCESS, this table holds only the in-frame rearrangements with V and J called that TCRdb kept. Clones are partly lost; checked studies trace under half to an unresolved V gene and leave the rest unexplained. That table supplies the V and J calls and clone size; D and trimming were determined from the DNA. This sample comprises roughly 240,000 clones, about 86% of them detected only once. The ten top clones hold about 3% of the sample.

What the work shows at the level of the full study, not this receptor alone: While some public TCRs were present in many individuals, most TCR sequences turned up only very rarely across donors. According to the authors, the approach could potentially be generalized to other disease states and immunological phenotypes. A few of the identified cytomegalovirus-associated TCR beta chains were confirmed in vitro to be specific for cytomegalovirus antigens. A total of 150 or so TCR beta chains were listed by the study as associated with cytomegalovirus. In a later analysis, TCRs clustered in the first cohort were found to also tend to co-occur in the approximately 110 validation repertoires, with about 93% of cluster scores above 0. A later analysis lacked HLA typing for the validation cohort, so it scored co-occurrence in that cohort across all 120 or so repertoires. The classifier was reported to diagnose cytomegalovirus status with high specificity and sensitivity in both the original cohort and the validation cohort.

Donors formed part of the validation cohort, which comprised 95 to 150 subjects and was distinct from the first cohort of 666 subjects. About this clone: Its antigen has not been determined. The input lacks base qualities; no much larger clone sits a single base away.

The chain is encoded by TRBV10-3 joined to TRBJ2-5, and perhaps TRBD1 as D gene, on 5 matching bases. The sequencing sample was made of PBMCs. This clonotype was sampled from a young man in good health and CMV-seronegative. The sequenced DNA is TGTGCCATCAGTGACCCCTCTAGGCAGGGACAAGAGACCCAGTACTTC. This sequence encodes CAISDPSRQGQETQYF.